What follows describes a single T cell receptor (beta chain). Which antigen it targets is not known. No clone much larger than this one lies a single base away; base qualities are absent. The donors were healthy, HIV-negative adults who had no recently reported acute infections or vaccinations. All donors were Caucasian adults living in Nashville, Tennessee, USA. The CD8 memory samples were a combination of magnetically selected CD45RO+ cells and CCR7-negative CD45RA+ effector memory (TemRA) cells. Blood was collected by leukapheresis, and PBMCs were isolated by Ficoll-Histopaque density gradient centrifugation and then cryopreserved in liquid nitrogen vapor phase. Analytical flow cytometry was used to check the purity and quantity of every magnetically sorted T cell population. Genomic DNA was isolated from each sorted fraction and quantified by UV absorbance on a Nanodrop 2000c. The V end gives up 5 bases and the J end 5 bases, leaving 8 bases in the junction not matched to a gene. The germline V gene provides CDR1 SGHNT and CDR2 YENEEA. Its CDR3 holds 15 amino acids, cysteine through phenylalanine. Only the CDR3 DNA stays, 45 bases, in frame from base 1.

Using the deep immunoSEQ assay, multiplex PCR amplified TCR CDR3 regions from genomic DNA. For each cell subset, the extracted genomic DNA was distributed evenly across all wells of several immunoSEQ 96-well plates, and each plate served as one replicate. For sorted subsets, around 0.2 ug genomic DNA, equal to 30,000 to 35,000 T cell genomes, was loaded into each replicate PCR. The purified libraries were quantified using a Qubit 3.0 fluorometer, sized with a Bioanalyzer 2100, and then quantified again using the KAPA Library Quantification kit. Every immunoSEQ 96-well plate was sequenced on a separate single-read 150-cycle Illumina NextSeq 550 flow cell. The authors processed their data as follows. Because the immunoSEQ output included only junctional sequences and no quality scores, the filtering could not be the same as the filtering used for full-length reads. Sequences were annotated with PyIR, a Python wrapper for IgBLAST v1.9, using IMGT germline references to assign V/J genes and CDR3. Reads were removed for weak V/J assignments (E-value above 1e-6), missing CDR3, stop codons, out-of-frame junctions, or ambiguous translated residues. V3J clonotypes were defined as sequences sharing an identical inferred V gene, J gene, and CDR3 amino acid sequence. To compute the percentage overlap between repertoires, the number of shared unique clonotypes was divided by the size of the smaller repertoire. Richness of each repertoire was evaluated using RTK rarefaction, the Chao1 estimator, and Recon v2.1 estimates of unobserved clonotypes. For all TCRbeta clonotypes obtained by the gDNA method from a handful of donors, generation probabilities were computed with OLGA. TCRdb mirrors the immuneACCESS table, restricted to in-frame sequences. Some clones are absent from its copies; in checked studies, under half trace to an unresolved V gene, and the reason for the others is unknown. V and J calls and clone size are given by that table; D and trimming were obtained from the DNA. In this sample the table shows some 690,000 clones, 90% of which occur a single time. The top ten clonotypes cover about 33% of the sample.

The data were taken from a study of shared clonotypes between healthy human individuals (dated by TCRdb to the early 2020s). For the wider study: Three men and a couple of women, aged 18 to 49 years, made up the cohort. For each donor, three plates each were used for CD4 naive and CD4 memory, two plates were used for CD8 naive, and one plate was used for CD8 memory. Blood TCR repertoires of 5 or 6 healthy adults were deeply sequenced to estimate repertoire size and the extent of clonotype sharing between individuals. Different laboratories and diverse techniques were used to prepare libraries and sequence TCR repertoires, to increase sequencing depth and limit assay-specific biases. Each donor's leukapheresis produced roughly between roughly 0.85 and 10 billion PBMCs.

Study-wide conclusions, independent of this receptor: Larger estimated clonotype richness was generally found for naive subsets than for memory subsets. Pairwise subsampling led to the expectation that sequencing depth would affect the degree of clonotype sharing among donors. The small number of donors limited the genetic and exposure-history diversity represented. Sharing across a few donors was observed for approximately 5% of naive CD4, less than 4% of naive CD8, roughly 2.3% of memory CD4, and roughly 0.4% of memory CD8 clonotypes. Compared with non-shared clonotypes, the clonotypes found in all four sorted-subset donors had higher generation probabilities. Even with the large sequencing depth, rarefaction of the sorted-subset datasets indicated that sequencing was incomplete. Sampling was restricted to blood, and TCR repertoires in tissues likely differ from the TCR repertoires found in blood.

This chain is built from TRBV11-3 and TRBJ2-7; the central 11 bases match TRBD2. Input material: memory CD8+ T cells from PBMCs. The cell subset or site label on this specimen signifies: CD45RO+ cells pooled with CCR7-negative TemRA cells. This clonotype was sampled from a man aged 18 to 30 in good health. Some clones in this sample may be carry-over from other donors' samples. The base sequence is TGTGCCAGCAGCGCAGCGACTAGCGGGAAGGACGAGCAGTACTTC. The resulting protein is CASSAATSGKDEQYF.